This T cell receptor beta chain was identified in a study of CD8+ T cells in alopecia areata. As for the study in general: Treated patients received oral tofacitinib, 5 to 10 mg twice daily.

Note on this clone: Its antigen is not known.

The CDR3 is 14 amino acids. CDR1 is MDHEN, CDR2 SYDVKM, per germline. Study-wide findings and caveats: Affected scalp, especially in alopecia totalis/universalis, had a higher clonality than normal scalp did.

The sequencing template was cDNA reverse transcribed from extracted RNA. Using immunoSEQ multiplex PCR, the repertoire was profiled, and TCRdb retains in-frame clones only, with some absent. The data contain around 98,000 clones, roughly 47% of them singletons. The rearrangement joins TRBV28 to TRBJ2-5, with D perhaps TRBD1 (6 bases). The better agreement between TRBJ2-7 and the DNA end casts doubt on the J call. The sample consisted of CD4+ T cells sorted from blood. The receptor was isolated from a human donor with alopecia areata. CDR3 amino acids: CASSTIQGSYEQYF. The CDR3 nucleotides are TGTGCCAGCAGTACGATACAGGGTTCATACGAGCAGTACTTC.